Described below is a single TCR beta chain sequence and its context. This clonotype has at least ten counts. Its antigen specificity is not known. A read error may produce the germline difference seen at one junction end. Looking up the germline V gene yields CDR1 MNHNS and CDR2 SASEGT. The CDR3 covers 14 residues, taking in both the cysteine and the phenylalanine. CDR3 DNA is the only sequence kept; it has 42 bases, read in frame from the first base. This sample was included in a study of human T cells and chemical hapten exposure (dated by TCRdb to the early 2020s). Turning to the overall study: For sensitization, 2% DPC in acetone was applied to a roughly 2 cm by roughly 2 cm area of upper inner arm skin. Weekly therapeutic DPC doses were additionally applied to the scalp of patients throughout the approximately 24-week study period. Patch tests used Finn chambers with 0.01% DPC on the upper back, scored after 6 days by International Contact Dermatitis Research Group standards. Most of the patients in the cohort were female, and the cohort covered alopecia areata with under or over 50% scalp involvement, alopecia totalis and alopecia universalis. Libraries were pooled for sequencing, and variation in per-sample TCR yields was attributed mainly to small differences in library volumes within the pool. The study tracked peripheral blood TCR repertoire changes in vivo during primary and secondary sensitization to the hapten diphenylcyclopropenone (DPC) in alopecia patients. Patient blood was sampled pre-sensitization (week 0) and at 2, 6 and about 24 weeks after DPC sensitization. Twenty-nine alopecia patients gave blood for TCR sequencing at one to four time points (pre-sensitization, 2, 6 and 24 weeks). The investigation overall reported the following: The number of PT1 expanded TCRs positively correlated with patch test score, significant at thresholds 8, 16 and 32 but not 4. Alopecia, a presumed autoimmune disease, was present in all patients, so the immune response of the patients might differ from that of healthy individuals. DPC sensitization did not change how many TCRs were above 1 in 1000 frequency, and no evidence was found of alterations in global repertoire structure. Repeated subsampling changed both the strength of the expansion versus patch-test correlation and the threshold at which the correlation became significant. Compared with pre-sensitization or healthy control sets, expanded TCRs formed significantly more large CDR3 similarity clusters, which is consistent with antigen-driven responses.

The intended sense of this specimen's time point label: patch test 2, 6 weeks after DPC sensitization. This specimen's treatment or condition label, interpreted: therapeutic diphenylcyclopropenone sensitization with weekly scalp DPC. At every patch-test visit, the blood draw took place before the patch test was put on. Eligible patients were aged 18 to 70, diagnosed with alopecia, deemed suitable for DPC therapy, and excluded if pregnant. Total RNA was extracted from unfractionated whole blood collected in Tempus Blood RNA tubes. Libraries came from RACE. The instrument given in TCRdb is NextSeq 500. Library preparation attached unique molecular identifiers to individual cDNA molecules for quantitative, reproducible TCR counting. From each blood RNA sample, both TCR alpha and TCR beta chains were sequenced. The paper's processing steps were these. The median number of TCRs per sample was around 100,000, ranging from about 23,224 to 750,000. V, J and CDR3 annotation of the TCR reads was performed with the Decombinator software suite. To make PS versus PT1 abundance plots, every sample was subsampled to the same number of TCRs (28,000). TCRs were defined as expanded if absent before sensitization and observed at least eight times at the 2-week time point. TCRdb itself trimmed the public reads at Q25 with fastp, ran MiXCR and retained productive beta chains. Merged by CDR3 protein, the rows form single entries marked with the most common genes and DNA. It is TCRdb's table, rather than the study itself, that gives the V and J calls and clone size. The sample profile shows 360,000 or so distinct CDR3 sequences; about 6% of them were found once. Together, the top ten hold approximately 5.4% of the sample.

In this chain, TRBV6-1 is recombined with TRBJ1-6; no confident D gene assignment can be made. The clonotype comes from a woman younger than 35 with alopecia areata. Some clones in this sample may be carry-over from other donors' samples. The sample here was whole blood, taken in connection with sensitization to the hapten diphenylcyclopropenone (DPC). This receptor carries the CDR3 CASSGGSLDSPLHF. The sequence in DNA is TGTGCCAGCAGCGGAGGATCGCTGGATTCACCCCTCCATTTT.